This T cell receptor (beta chain) derives from a study of T cells after posttransplantation cyclophosphamide. Findings and limits, study-wide: Donor-recipient repertoire similarity was low at 1-2 months, rising over year one. Recipient CMV seropositivity and CMV reactivation strongly tracked TRB clonality. Blood and skin or GI T cell repertoires showed limited TRB overlap.

Clones were read by immunoSEQ multiplex PCR, and TCRdb kept only the in-frame ones, dropping some. The data hold 15,000 to 17,000 clones, with roughly 80% observed a single time. As concerns this clone: What it recognizes is unknown.

Methotrexate plus calcineurin inhibitor accompanied controls' myeloablative marrow transplants; sampling was 1 year later. Germline lookup yields CDR1 MDHEN and CDR2 SYDVKM. V was clipped by 2 bases and J by 4 bases; unmatched bases: 6. This CDR3 is built from 15 residues. Sample: PBMCs, taken 350 to 400 days after allogeneic stem cell transplant with calcineurin inhibitor and methotrexate. The chain recombines TRBV28 with TRBJ2-7, with 9 bases matching TRBD1. The receptor's source is a male patient aged 18 to 35 who received an allogeneic stem cell transplant from a related donor, was CMV-positive, and had no GVHD. Some T cells may be supplied by the graft donor. The CDR3 loop is CASSLGTGSGYEQYF. The CDR3, as DNA: TGTGCCAGCAGTTTAGGGACAGGGAGCGGTTACGAGCAGTACTTC. The full variable domain, its missing parts supplied by reference TRBV28 and TRBJ2-7, is DVKVTQSSRYLVKRTGEKVFLECVQDMDHENMFWYRQDPGLGLRLIYFSYDVKMKEKGDIPEGYSVSREKKERFSLILESASTNQTSMYLCASSLGTGSGYEQYFGPGTRLTVT.